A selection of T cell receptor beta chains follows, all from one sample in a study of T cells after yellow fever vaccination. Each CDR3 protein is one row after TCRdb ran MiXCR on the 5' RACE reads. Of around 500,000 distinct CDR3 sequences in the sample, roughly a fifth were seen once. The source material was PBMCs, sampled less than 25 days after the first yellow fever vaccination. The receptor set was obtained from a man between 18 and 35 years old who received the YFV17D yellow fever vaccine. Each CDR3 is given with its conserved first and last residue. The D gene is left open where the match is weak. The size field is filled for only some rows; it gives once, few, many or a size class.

CDR3nt: TGTGCCAGCAGCCCCCAGGAGGGCAGGAACTATGGCTACACCTTC
CDR3aa: CASSPQEGRNYGYTF
d_gene: NA
j_gene: TRBJ1-2
abundance: NA
v_gene: TRBV9

CDR3nt: TGTGCCAGCAGTTTGGACAGGGGGCGTACCTACGAGCAGTACTTC
CDR3aa: CASSLDRGRTYEQYF
d_gene: TRBD1
j_gene: TRBJ2-7
abundance: NA
v_gene: TRBV11-2

CDR3nt: TGCAGTGCGGGTGACTGGACAGGGAACTATGGCTACACCTTC
CDR3aa: CSAGDWTGNYGYTF
d_gene: TRBD1
j_gene: TRBJ1-2
abundance: few
v_gene: TRBV20-1

CDR3nt: TGTGCCAGCAGTCCGGACTACAAGGGGCTAGATACGCAGTATTTT
CDR3aa: CASSPDYKGLDTQYF
d_gene: NA
j_gene: TRBJ2-3
abundance: NA
v_gene: TRBV6-1

CDR3nt: TGCGCCAGCAGCTGGTCAGATCCCTACGAGCAGTACTTC
CDR3aa: CASSWSDPYEQYF
d_gene: NA
j_gene: TRBJ2-7
abundance: NA
v_gene: TRBV5-1

CDR3nt: TGCAGTGCTAGTGAGGTCGTGCGAAGTGAGCAGTTCTTC
CDR3aa: CSASEVVRSEQFF
d_gene: NA
j_gene: TRBJ2-1
abundance: NA
v_gene: TRBV20-1

CDR3nt: TGTGCCAGCAGCCCGTCGGGGCAGACTGAAGCTTTCTTT
CDR3aa: CASSPSGQTEAFF
d_gene: NA
j_gene: TRBJ1-1
abundance: NA
v_gene: TRBV9

CDR3nt: TGTGCCACCCTTTCTCGACAGGGGCAGGGTCTATATGGCTACACCTTC
CDR3aa: CATLSRQGQGLYGYTF
d_gene: TRBD1
j_gene: TRBJ1-2
abundance: few
v_gene: TRBV28

CDR3nt: TGCAGCGTTGCTGACAGGGCCAACAATCAGCCCCAGCATTTT
CDR3aa: CSVADRANNQPQHF
d_gene: TRBD1
j_gene: TRBJ1-5
abundance: NA
v_gene: TRBV29-1

CDR3nt: TGTGCCAGCAGACTCAGTAAGGAGACCCAGTACTTC
CDR3aa: CASRLSKETQYF
d_gene: NA
j_gene: TRBJ2-5
abundance: few
v_gene: TRBV6-6

CDR3nt: TGCAGTGCTAGACATGGACAGGCCTACGAGCAGTACTTC
CDR3aa: CSARHGQAYEQYF
d_gene: TRBD1
j_gene: TRBJ2-7
abundance: NA
v_gene: TRBV20-1

CDR3nt: TGTGCCGTCCGGGGGACCACAGATACGCAGTATTTT
CDR3aa: CAVRGTTDTQYF
d_gene: NA
j_gene: TRBJ2-3
abundance: NA
v_gene: TRBV10-3